These 25 T cell receptor beta chains share one sample of origin, sequenced in a study of tumor and adjacent non-tumor tissue in lung cancer. No cell sorting was done before RNA was extracted from the tissue. The normal lung tissue was taken more than 3 cm from the tumor edge. The library came from three nested PCR rounds adapted from ARM-PCR protocols. TCRdb independently ran MiXCR on the multiplex PCR reads; one entry per CDR3 protein. The sample contains around 74,000 distinct CDR3 sequences, roughly 70% of which appear only once. Input material: distant non-tumor lung tissue. The receptors come from a woman aged 45-60 years with non-small cell lung cancer.

Concerning this clonotype itself: A much larger clone lies a single base off, so this may be a read error. This chain uses TRBV5-4 with TRBJ2-6, with 9 bases fitting TRBD1. The germline V gene has CDR1 SGHNT and CDR2 YYREEE (reference sequence). There are 16 residues in the CDR3. The CDR3 region has the DNA TGTGCCAGCCGGACAGGGGACTGGTCTGCGGCCAACGTCCTGACTTTC. Its translation is CASRTGDWSAANVLTF.

The genes are TRBV20-1 and TRBJ1-5, with D tentatively TRBD1 (6 bases). There are 16 residues in the CDR3. Germline V gene data show CDR1 as DFQATT and CDR2 as SNEGSKA (reference sequence). Between the trimmed V and J ends, which lost 6 bases and 0 bases, there was a span of 18 bases. The CDR3 nucleotides are TGCAGTGCGCTATCAGGGGCAGTCCTTAGCAATCAGCCCCAGCATTTT. Translated: CSALSGAVLSNQPQHF.

With regard to this clonotype: As the CDR3 is not closed by the conserved phenylalanine or tryptophan, this likely results from a read error. The CDR3 DNA is TGTGCCAGCAGTCGGACTAGCGGGAATTACAATGAGCAGTTCCTC. This translates into CASSRTSGNYNEQFL. The V gene is TRBV11-2, the J gene TRBJ2-1, with 12 nucleotides matching TRBD2. CDR3 length: 15 amino acids. CDR1 and CDR2 (germline): SGHAT, FQNNGV. Trimming took 6 bases from V and 4 from J; bases not matched to a gene: 4.

Regarding this clonotype: One junction end disagrees with the germline gene, perhaps due to a read error. This chain uses TRBV11-2 with TRBJ1-4; D gene ambiguous. The V gene's germline CDR1 is SGHAT and CDR2 FQNNGV. This CDR3 comprises 14 residues. The CDR3 loop reads CTSSLDSTSEKLFF. CDR3 bases: TGTACGAGCAGCCTTGATAGCACTAGTGAAAAACTGTTTTTT.

On this clonotype: This could be a read error, since a much larger clone is one nucleotide away. This chain's CDR3 is CTISLGASGTYEQYF. CDR3 nucleotide sequence: TGTACCATCAGCCTGGGGGCTAGCGGTACCTACGAGCAGTACTTC. V gene TRBV10-3 combines with J gene TRBJ2-7, with D tentatively TRBD2 (7 bases). In germline, CDR1 is ENHRY, CDR2 SYGVKD. CDR3 length equals 15 residues.

Of note for this clonotype: The junction shows a germline mismatch at one end, possibly a read error. The gene calls are TRBV11-3 and TRBJ2-1, with a tentative D call TRBD2 (6 bases). Per the germline V gene, CDR1 is SGHNT and CDR2 is YENEEA. There are 14 residues in the CDR3. DNA for the CDR3: TGTGCCAGTAGCTTATATGGGGCGGGGAATGAGCAGTTCTTC. Residues: CASSLYGAGNEQFF.

CDR3 loop: CSANREGTSYEQYF. The CDR3 coding sequence is TGCAGTGCAAACCGAGAAGGCACGAGCTACGAGCAGTACTTC. The chain recombines TRBV20-1 with TRBJ2-7; unclear D gene. Trimming removed 6 bases from V and 3 bases from J, with 18 bases in between. In germline, CDR1 is DFQATT, CDR2 SNEGSKA (reference sequence). The CDR3 sequence is 14 residues long.

With regard to this clonotype: One end of the junction is discordant with germline, which a read error may explain. The chain links TRBV4-3 to TRBJ2-1; 13 positions match TRBD2. CDR1 and CDR2 from the germline V gene are LGHNA and YSLEER. The CDR3 extends over 16 amino acids. DNA for the CDR3: TGTGCCAGCAACCAAGAATACACTAGCGGGAGGGTTAGTGGGTTCTTC. It codes for CASNQEYTSGRVSGFF.

About this clonotype: The junction differs from germline at one of its ends, possibly a read error. The J gene is TRBJ2-7, the V gene TRBV28; D is uncertain. CDR3 length: 15 amino acids. Germline values: CDR1 MDHEN, CDR2 SYDVKM. CDR3: CARSSTLPRPYEQYF. The CDR3 DNA reads TGTGCCAGAAGTTCGACATTACCAAGACCCTACGAGCAGTACTTC.

This clonotype was observed a single time. The missing conserved phenylalanine or tryptophan at the end of this CDR3 makes a read error likely. The rearrangement links TRBV20-1 to TRBJ1-1; possible D gene TRBD1, 5 bases. V lost 0 bases and J 5 bases, leaving 19 bases between the germline ends. The V gene's germline CDR1 is DFQATT and CDR2 SNEGSKA (reference sequence). The CDR3 sequence is 16 residues long. This chain's CDR3 is CSARDPERGGKTEAFL. The CDR3 nucleotides read TGCAGTGCTAGAGATCCCGAGAGGGGAGGTAAGACTGAAGCTTTCCTT.

A remark on this clonotype: One end of the junction varies from germline; a read error may be responsible. The CDR3, as DNA: TGTGCCACCATTGGGCAGGGTACAGATAAGCAGTATTTT. It encodes CATIGQGTDKQYF. This chain connects TRBV24-1 to TRBJ2-3; TRBD1 is a possible D gene (5 bases). The V gene's germline CDR1 is KGHDR and CDR2 SFDVKD. The CDR3 loop spans 13 amino acids.

Note on this clonotype: Because the CDR3 is missing its conserved closing phenylalanine or tryptophan, this is likely a read error. No DNA is shown, since the ends of the CDR3 on it are uncertain; the CDR3 is the one TCRdb lists. The rearrangement joins TRBV11-1 to TRBJ2-2; the DNA was not used to check the table's D call, TRBD1. The CDR3 is made up of 15 amino acids, end residues included. Germline V gene sequence: CDR1 SGHAT, CDR2 FQDESV (reference sequence). The CDR3: CASNFLGGNTGEMFS.

This clonotype was counted ten times or more. The DNA of the CDR3 is TGTGCCAGCAGTCAATTCTCACGCAGTGAGCAGTTCTTC. This codes for CASSQFSRSEQFF. The chain combines TRBV6-5 with TRBJ2-1; D unresolved. V lost 5 bases and J lost 9, with 14 bases in between. The germline gives CDR1 MNHEY, CDR2 SVGAGI. CDR3 length: 13 amino acids.

Regarding this clonotype: Given a much more abundant clone one base away, this may be a read error. This chain uses TRBV12-3 or TRBV12-4 with TRBJ2-2, with 7 bases identical to TRBD2. There are 12 residues in the CDR3. Losses at the gene ends were 10 bases for V and 4 bases for J; bases not matched to a gene: 3. Here the CDR3 DNA reads TGTGCCACCAGCGGGGCCACCGGGGAGCTGTTTTTT. Protein sequence: CATSGATGELFF.

The chain has TRBV6-5 and TRBJ2-1; TRBD1 matches 10 bases. This CDR3 contains 16 residues. V shed 4 bases and J 1 base; nucleotides not matched to a gene: 4. Germline V CDR1 and CDR2: MNHEY, SVGAGI. Here the CDR3 DNA reads TGTGCCAGCAGTTCCATGGGACAGGGGTCCTACAATGAGCAGTTCTTC. It encodes CASSSMGQGSYNEQFF.

This sequence joins TRBV4-2 and TRBJ2-5; D ambiguous. The CDR3 contains 14 residues. Germline assignment: CDR1 LGHNA and CDR2 YNFKEQ. CDR3 DNA sequence: TGTGGCAGTAGCCAAGCAAGCAGTCAAGAGACCCAGTACTTC. It specifies CGSSQASSQETQYF.

This clonotype showed up just once. In DNA, the CDR3 is TGCAGTGTTCGACAGGCTGGGGCAAACACTGAAGCTTTCTTT. Translating gives CSVRQAGANTEAFF. This chain connects TRBV29-1 to TRBJ1-1; a weak D match, TRBD1 (6 bases). The CDR3 is 14 amino acids. Germline V CDR1 and CDR2: SQVTM, ANQGSEA.

This clonotype was counted a single time. The junction departs from the called germline gene at one end, perhaps through a read error. This chain links TRBV28 with TRBJ2-1, with TRBD2 as a possible D gene (5 bases). This CDR3 is 14 amino acids long. CDR1 MDHEN and CDR2 SYDVKM come from the germline V gene. The CDR3 sequence: CACSHPLGLAEQFF. DNA for the CDR3: TGTGCCTGCAGCCACCCTCTAGGACTGGCTGAGCAGTTCTTC.

V gene TRBV2 combines with J gene TRBJ2-7, with D maybe TRBD2 (5 bases). CDR3 size: 14 residues. Germline CDR1 reads SNHLY; CDR2 reads FYNNEI. With 7 bases removed from V and 4 bases from J, the gap between germline ends came to 17 bases. CDR3: CASKVGVSAYEQYF. The CDR3, as DNA: TGTGCCAGCAAGGTGGGAGTATCGGCATACGAGCAGTACTTC.

To note about this clonotype: Relative to the germline gene, one junction end is altered; a read error may explain this. The CDR3 nucleotides are TGCAGCGTTAAAGATCGGGACAGGTACGAGCAGTACTTC. As protein: CSVKDRDRYEQYF. The genes are TRBV29-1 and TRBJ2-7; 8 nucleotides match TRBD1. The CDR3 totals 13 residues. CDR1 and CDR2 from the germline V gene are SQVTM and ANQGSEA.

At least ten counts were recorded for this clonotype. This chain connects TRBV6-6 to TRBJ2-5; 10 bases fit TRBD2. Germline V gives CDR1 MNHNY, CDR2 SVGAGI (reference sequence). V shed 8 bases and J 4 bases; nucleotides not matched to a gene: 7. The CDR3 consists of 14 residues. The CDR3 DNA reads as TGTGCCAGCGTCTTAGCGGGAGGAAGAGAGACCCAGTACTTC. Its protein is CASVLAGGRETQYF.

This clonotype has a handful of counts. A much bigger clone sits one base away, suggesting this may be a read error. This chain joins TRBV6-6 and TRBJ1-5, with 7 bases lining up with TRBD2. The tail of the sequence fits TRBJ2-3 better, so the J call may be wrong. The CDR3 sequence is 14 residues long. Germline-derived CDR1 and CDR2 are MNHNY and SVGAGI (reference sequence). The chain's CDR3 is CASTNGGNNQPQYF. In DNA, the CDR3 is TGTGCCAGCACCAACGGGGGGAACAATCAGCCCCAGTATTTT.

About this clonotype itself: This may be a read error, as it is one base from a much larger clone. The CDR3 reads CATSYLRTGFAGELFF. CDR3 sequence (DNA): TGTGCCACCAGTTACCTCCGAACAGGGTTCGCCGGGGAGCTGTTTTTT. This chain uses TRBV6-5 with TRBJ2-2; D is possibly TRBD1 (6 bases). The CDR3 has 16 amino acids. Germline-derived CDR1 and CDR2 are MNHEY and SVGAGI.

In this sample, this clonotype turned up a few times. The rearrangement links TRBV11-2 to TRBJ2-1; TRBD2 agrees at 11 bases. The CDR3 runs to 16 residues. Germline CDR1 is SGHAT and CDR2 is FQNNGV. The ends lost 9 bases at V and 5 bases at J; junction bases unmatched: 12. CDR3 sequence reads: CASNRMILAGDNEQFF. CDR3 DNA sequence: TGTGCCAGTAACCGGATGATACTAGCGGGAGACAATGAGCAGTTCTTC.

This clonotype was seen a handful of times. The rearrangement joins TRBV9 to TRBJ2-3; D might be TRBD2 (6 bases). Between the trimmed V and J ends, which lost 0 bases and 4 bases, there was a span of 15 bases. Germline V gene data show CDR1 as SGDLS and CDR2 as YYNGEE. The CDR3 spans 16 residues. In nucleotides, the CDR3 is TGTGCCAGCAGCGTAGCCGTAACTAGCTTGGCAGATACGCAGTATTTT. Its protein is CASSVAVTSLADTQYF.